These 27 T cell receptor beta chains were all obtained from the same sample, sequenced in a study of cytomegalovirus exposure and HLA in healthy donors (TCRdb year 2017). The protocol used for the library was the immunoSEQ multiplex PCR assay. The multiplex PCR relied on a mix of 60 forward primers for TCR Vbeta segments and 13 reverse primers for TCR Jbeta segments. TCRdb mirrors the immuneACCESS table, restricted to in-frame sequences. Some clones are absent from its copies; in checked studies, under half trace to an unresolved V gene, and the reason for the others is unknown. This sample comprises more than 110,000 clones, approximately 80% of them detected only once. 8.8% of the sample rests with the top ten. Sequencing was performed on PBMCs. The origin of the receptors is a woman aged 45-65 years in good health and CMV-seropositive.

The chain combines TRBV6-1 with TRBJ2-5; tentative D call: TRBD2 (5 bases). The CDR3 extends over 18 amino acids. Trimming took off 2 bases at V and 11 bases at J, with 30 bases between the two ends. Germline values: CDR1 MNHNS, CDR2 SASEGT. CDR3 sequence (DNA): TGTGCCAGCAGTGAACAATATGGAGGAGCGGTCATGGCGTGGGAGCAGTACTTC. It specifies CASSEQYGGAVMAWEQYF.

The chain combines TRBV5-1 with TRBJ2-3; 7 nucleotides line up with TRBD2. The J segment lost 4 bases and the V segment lost 0 bases, leaving 5 bases of the junction unmatched. The CDR3 is 15 amino acids. The germline gives CDR1 SGHRS, CDR2 YFSETQ. The CDR3 here is CASSLDGGGADTQYF. For the CDR3, the DNA is TGCGCCAGCAGCTTGGACGGGGGAGGGGCAGATACGCAGTATTTT.

V usage is TRBV20-1 and J usage is TRBJ2-3; unclear D gene. Germline CDR1 DFQATT, CDR2 SNEGSKA (reference sequence). V lost 3 bases, J lost 6 bases, and 7 bases lay in between. The CDR3 runs 11 residues. CDR3 in amino acids: CSARPRDTQYF. The CDR3 bases are TGCAGTGCTAGGCCGAGGGATACGCAGTATTTT.

The gene calls are TRBV4-3 and TRBJ2-3; a weak D match, TRBD2 (6 bases). Trimming cost V 4 bases and J 5 bases, with 22 bases left between them. Germline V gene sequence: CDR1 LGHNA, CDR2 YSLEER. The CDR3 is made up of 17 amino acids. CDR3 residues: CASSLTIRDFSLDTQYF. The CDR3 DNA is TGCGCCAGCAGCCTAACGATTCGGGACTTCTCTCTAGATACGCAGTATTTT.

This clone was picked up one time. The chain combines TRBV7-2 with TRBJ2-7, with TRBD2 matching 14 bases. With V trimmed by 5 bases and J by 7 bases, 7 bases remained unmatched. The CDR3 sequence is 15 residues long. CDR1 is SGHTA, CDR2 FQGNSA, per germline. CDR3 loop: CASSLGLAGGREQYF. DNA of the CDR3: TGTGCCAGCAGCCTAGGACTAGCGGGGGGCAGGGAGCAGTACTTC. The whole variable domain, filled in from reference TRBV7-2 and TRBJ2-7, reads GAGVSQSPSNKVTEKGKDVELRCDPISGHTALYWYRQSLGQGLEFLIYFQGNSAPDKSGLPSDRFSAERTGGSVSTLTIQRTQQEDSAVYLCASSLGLAGGREQYFGPGTRLTVT.

The rearrangement joins TRBV2 to TRBJ1-5; 11 bases match TRBD1. This CDR3 region has 16 residues. J was trimmed by 6 bases and V by 7 bases; bases with no gene match: 11. Germline CDR1 SNHLY, CDR2 FYNNEI. The CDR3 protein is CASNLLGTGGIQPQHF. The CDR3, as DNA: TGTGCCAGCAACCTTCTCGGGACAGGGGGAATTCAGCCCCAGCATTTT.

This clone occurred a few times. The chain combines TRBV5-4 with TRBJ1-4; tentatively, D is TRBD1 (6 bases). The CDR3 totals 15 residues. Germline CDR1 is SGHNT and CDR2 is YYREEE (reference sequence). V dropped 6 bases and J dropped 7 bases, with 19 bases sitting between them. In DNA form, the CDR3 reads TGTGCCAGCATCAAATGGGGGGGGCTTTTTGAAAAACTGTTTTTT. Residues: CASIKWGGLFEKLFF.

The chain couples TRBV4-1 to TRBJ1-3; the D gene is possibly TRBD1 (5 bases). Trimming removed 0 bases from V and 2 bases from J, with 11 bases in between. The CDR3 consists of 16 residues. The germline V gene encodes CDR1 MGHRA and CDR2 YSYEKL. CDR3 sequence (DNA): TGCGCCAGCAGCCAAGATTGGGGGGAAGCTGGAAACACCATATATTTT. It specifies CASSQDWGEAGNTIYF.

This clone was seen just once. The CDR3 reads CASRRQGQETQYF. DNA for the CDR3: TGCGCCAGCAGAAGACAGGGCCAAGAGACCCAGTACTTC. V usage is TRBV10-2 and J usage is TRBJ2-5; TRBD1 agrees at 7 bases. J lost 1 base, V lost 6 bases, and 2 bases had no gene match. This CDR3 spans 13 amino acids. CDR1 and CDR2 from the germline V gene are WSHSY and SAAADI.

The chain links TRBV4-2 to TRBJ2-3; 9 bases align to TRBD2. J lost 1 base, V lost 0 bases, and 2 bases had no gene match. CDR1 LGHNA and CDR2 YNFKEQ come from the germline V gene. The CDR3 covers 16 residues. CDR3 amino acids: CASSQEWTSGTDTQYF. CDR3 DNA sequence: TGTGCCAGCAGCCAAGAATGGACTAGCGGCACAGATACGCAGTATTTT.

The chain carries TRBV11-2 and TRBJ2-7; D possibly corresponds to TRBD2 (5 bases). The length of the CDR3 is 13 residues. The V end lost 5 bases, the J end lost 2 bases, and 10 bases lay between the germline ends. Germline CDR1 and CDR2: SGHAT and FQNNGV. CDR3 protein: CASSPRDTYEQYF. CDR3 bases: TGTGCCAGCAGCCCCCGGGATACCTACGAGCAGTACTTC. The variable domain in full, with the rest retrieved from reference TRBV11-2 and TRBJ2-7, is EAGVAQSPRYKIIEKRQSVAFWCNPISGHATLYWYQQILGQGPKLLIQFQNNGVVDDSQLPKDRFSAERLKGVDSTLKIQPAKLEDSAVYLCASSPRDTYEQYFGPGTRLTVT.

The chain combines TRBV10-3 with TRBJ1-4; 10 positions agree with TRBD1. The CDR3 has 14 amino acids. Germline V gene lookup returns CDR1 ENHRY and CDR2 SYGVKD. Losses at the gene ends were 4 bases for V and 7 bases for J; bases not matched to a gene: 3. CDR3 coding DNA: TGTGCCATCAGTGCGGGGACAGGGGTTGAAAAACTGTTTTTT. This gives the protein CAISAGTGVEKLFF.

The chain has TRBV14 and TRBJ1-1; 7 bases line up with TRBD1. Germline CDR1 is SGHDN and CDR2 is FVKESK. V lost 2 bases, J lost 8 bases, and 5 bases stayed unmatched. The CDR3 runs to 13 residues. CDR3: CASSQRGTAEAFF. In DNA form, the CDR3 reads TGTGCCAGCAGCCAACGAGGGACAGCAGAAGCTTTCTTT.

The rearrangement links TRBV6-1 to TRBJ2-1; 7 bases are shared with TRBD2. After removal of 7 bases from V and 9 bases from J, the junction contained 9 bases not matched to a gene. The germline V gene encodes CDR1 MNHNS and CDR2 SASEGT. CDR3 length: 13 residues. Written as DNA, the CDR3 is TGTGCCAGCAACGGACCGGGGGGTGGTGAGCAGTTCTTC. Amino acid sequence: CASNGPGGGEQFF.

This sequence joins TRBV6-4 and TRBJ2-1; 14 bases are shared with TRBD2. In germline, CDR1 is MRHNA, CDR2 SNTAGT. CDR3 length equals 15 residues. V lost 4 bases and J lost 8; bases outside the gene matches: 4. The CDR3 loop is CASSGTSGGLDEQFF. The CDR3, as DNA: TGTGCCAGCAGTGGGACTAGCGGGGGGTTAGATGAGCAGTTCTTC.

V usage is TRBV5-1 and J usage is TRBJ2-5; perhaps TRBD2 as D (5 bases). Germline V gives CDR1 SGHRS, CDR2 YFSETQ. This CDR3 comprises 15 residues. V lost 2 bases and J lost 2, with 13 bases in between. CDR3 sequence (DNA): TGCGCCAGCAGCTTAGGACTCCAACCACAAGAGACCCAGTACTTC. Translated, it gives CASSLGLQPQETQYF.

In DNA, the CDR3 is TGTGCCAGCAGTGAAGGGACCGCATCAGGGGGCATCGGGGAGACCCAGTACTTC. This translates into CASSEGTASGGIGETQYF. The chain couples TRBV6-1 to TRBJ2-5, with 8 bases matching TRBD1. J gave up 5 bases and V 1 base, and 15 bases lay outside the gene matches. The length of the CDR3 is 18 residues. The germline V gene has CDR1 MNHNS and CDR2 SASEGT.

The rearrangement uses TRBV6-6 and TRBJ2-3; D ambiguous. V shed 6 bases and J shed 4 bases, with 11 bases lying between them. The CDR3 extends over 13 amino acids. CDR1 and CDR2 from the germline V gene are MNHNY and SVGAGI (reference sequence). The CDR3 DNA reads TGTGCCAGCAGGCTAACCGAAGCAGATACGCAGTATTTT. Translated, it gives CASRLTEADTQYF.

The chain is built from TRBV7-9 and TRBJ1-4, with 7 bases aligning to TRBD1. The ends lost 6 bases at V and 8 bases at J; junction bases unmatched: 9. Looked up from germline, CDR1 is SEHNR and CDR2 is FQNEAQ (reference sequence). This CDR3 comprises 14 residues. The CDR3 DNA is TGTGCCAGCAGTGAAGCAGGGGGTCAGGAAAAACTGTTTTTT. Translation: CASSEAGGQEKLFF.

The V and J genes are TRBV18 and TRBJ2-7, with 11 bases lining up with TRBD1. The germline V gene encodes CDR1 KGHSH and CDR2 LQKENI. The CDR3 sequence is 15 residues long. Trimming removed 6 bases from V and 3 bases from J; junction bases left unmatched: 7. CDR3 nucleotide sequence: TGTGCCAGCTCGGCGGGACAGGGGGGACACTACGAGCAGTACTTC. As protein: CASSAGQGGHYEQYF.

The rearrangement joins TRBV28 to TRBJ1-1, with D tentatively TRBD1 (6 bases). The CDR3 is 15 amino acids. The germline V gene encodes CDR1 MDHEN and CDR2 SYDVKM. V shed 4 bases and J shed 3 bases, with 15 bases lying between them. CDR3 nucleotide sequence: TGTGCCAGCAGTTCCTGGACAGTTAGGGACACTGAAGCTTTCTTT. This gives the protein CASSSWTVRDTEAFF.

This chain links TRBV18 with TRBJ1-2; D call uncertain. V shed 3 bases and J shed 3 bases, with 20 bases lying between them. CDR3 size: 17 residues. Germline loops: CDR1 KGHSH, CDR2 LQKENI. The CDR3 sequence: CASSPEEGGERDYGYTF. The CDR3 DNA follows: TGTGCCAGCTCACCTGAGGAAGGAGGAGAGAGAGACTATGGCTACACCTTC.

This clone was detected only a few times. The chain has TRBV5-4 and TRBJ2-2; the D is unclear. V dropped 3 bases and J dropped 5 bases, with 11 bases sitting between them. This CDR3 is 14 amino acids long. Germline lookup yields CDR1 SGHNT and CDR2 YYREEE (reference sequence). The CDR3 bases are TGTGCCAGCAGCTCGGTCCCATCAACCGGGGAGCTGTTTTTT. This encodes CASSSVPSTGELFF.

The table lists this clone with a few counts. The chain couples TRBV6-1 to TRBJ1-2, with D possibly TRBD1 on 5 matching bases. Per germline, CDR1 MNHNS and CDR2 SASEGT. This CDR3 has 14 residues. V lost 4 bases and J 4 bases, leaving 13 bases between the germline ends. CDR3 loop: CASSAQGGGYGYTF. For the CDR3, the DNA is TGTGCCAGCAGTGCGCAGGGTGGTGGCTATGGCTACACCTTC.

This clone was detected a few times. This rearrangement joins TRBV28 to TRBJ1-5; the D is unclear. Germline V gene sequence: CDR1 MDHEN, CDR2 SYDVKM. Trimming took 5 bases from V and 2 from J, leaving 10 bases between them. The CDR3 has 14 residues. The CDR3 loop is CASSPRRGNQPQHF. As DNA, the CDR3 is TGTGCCAGCAGTCCCCGTCGAGGCAATCAGCCCCAGCATTTT. Looking up the rest from reference TRBV28 and TRBJ1-5 gives the full variable domain: DVKVTQSSRYLVKRTGEKVFLECVQDMDHENMFWYRQDPGLGLRLIYFSYDVKMKEKGDIPEGYSVSREKKERFSLILESASTNQTSMYLCASSPRRGNQPQHFGDGTRLSIL.

V and J are TRBV7-9 and TRBJ2-1; 7 nucleotides line up with TRBD1. Germline lookup yields CDR1 SEHNR and CDR2 FQNEAQ (reference sequence). The CDR3 runs 14 residues. Trimming removed 1 base from V and 10 bases from J; junction bases left unmatched: 7. The CDR3 reads CASSLVKGAGEQFF. The CDR3 nucleotides read TGTGCCAGCAGCTTAGTAAAGGGGGCCGGGGAGCAGTTCTTC.

This clone appeared a few times. The J gene is TRBJ2-7, the V gene TRBV6-6; 8 bases line up with TRBD2. The V and J ends lost 0 bases and 5 bases, in that order; junction bases with no gene match: 6. The CDR3 has 15 residues. The germline CDR1 and CDR2 sequences are MNHNY and SVGAGI (reference sequence). The CDR3 DNA follows: TGTGCCAGCAGTTACTCCAGGCGGCGGGGGGACGAGCAGTACTTC. This gives the protein CASSYSRRRGDEQYF.